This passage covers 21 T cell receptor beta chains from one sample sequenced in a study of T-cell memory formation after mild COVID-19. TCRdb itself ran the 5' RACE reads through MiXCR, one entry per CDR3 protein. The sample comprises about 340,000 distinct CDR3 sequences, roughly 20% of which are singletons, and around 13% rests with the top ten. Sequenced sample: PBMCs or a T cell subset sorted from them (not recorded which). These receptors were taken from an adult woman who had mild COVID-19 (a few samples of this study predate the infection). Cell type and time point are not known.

CDR3 in DNA: TGTGCCAGTAGTAGGGAGTTAACCCGCGCCGGGGAGCTGTTTTTT. Its protein is CASSRELTRAGELFF. This chain connects TRBV19 to TRBJ2-2; a weak D match, TRBD2 (5 bases). The ends were cut back, 4 bases at V and 6 bases at J, with 15 bases in the middle. The V gene's germline CDR1 is LNHDA and CDR2 SQIVND (reference sequence). This CDR3 has 15 amino acids.

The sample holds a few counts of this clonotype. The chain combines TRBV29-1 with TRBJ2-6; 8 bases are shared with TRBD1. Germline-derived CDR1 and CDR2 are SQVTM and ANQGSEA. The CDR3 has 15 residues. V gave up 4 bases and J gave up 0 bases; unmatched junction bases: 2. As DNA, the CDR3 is TGCAGCGTTGCGGACAGGGCCTCTGGGGCCAACGTCCTGACTTTC. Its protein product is CSVADRASGANVLTF.

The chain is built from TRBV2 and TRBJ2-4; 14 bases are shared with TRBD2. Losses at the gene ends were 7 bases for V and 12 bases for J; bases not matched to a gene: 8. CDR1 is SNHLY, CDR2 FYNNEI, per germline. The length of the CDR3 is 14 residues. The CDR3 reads CASIGTSGSPTQYF. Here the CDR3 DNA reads TGTGCCAGCATCGGGACTAGCGGGAGTCCCACTCAGTACTTC.

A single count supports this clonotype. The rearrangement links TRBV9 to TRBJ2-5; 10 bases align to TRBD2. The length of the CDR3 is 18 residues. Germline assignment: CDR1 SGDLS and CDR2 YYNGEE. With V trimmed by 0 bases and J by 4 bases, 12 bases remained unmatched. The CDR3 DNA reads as TGTGCCAGCAGCGTAGCCCCTTCCCCGGGACTAGCGCGAGAGACCCAGTACTTC. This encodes CASSVAPSPGLARETQYF. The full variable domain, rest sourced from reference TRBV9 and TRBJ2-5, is DSGVTQTPKHLITATGQRVTLRCSPRSGDLSVYWYQQSLDQGLQFLIQYYNGEERAKGNILERFSAQQFPDLHSELNLSSLELGDSALYFCASSVAPSPGLARETQYFGPGTRLLVL.

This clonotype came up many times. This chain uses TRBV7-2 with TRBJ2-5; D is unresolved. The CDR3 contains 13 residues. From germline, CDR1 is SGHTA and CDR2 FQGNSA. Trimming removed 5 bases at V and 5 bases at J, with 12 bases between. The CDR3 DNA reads TGTGCCAGCAGCGCTGGAGTCAGGGAGACCCAGTACTTC. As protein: CASSAGVRETQYF.

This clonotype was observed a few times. The CDR3 sequence is CASSQWGVGDNSPLHF. DNA of the CDR3: TGTGCCAGCAGCCAGTGGGGCGTTGGGGATAATTCACCCCTCCACTTT. V and J are TRBV4-2 and TRBJ1-6, with D perhaps matching TRBD1 (5 bases). Germline lookup yields CDR1 LGHNA and CDR2 YNFKEQ. The CDR3 contains 16 residues. Trimming left V 3 bases short and J 5 bases short, with 14 bases between.

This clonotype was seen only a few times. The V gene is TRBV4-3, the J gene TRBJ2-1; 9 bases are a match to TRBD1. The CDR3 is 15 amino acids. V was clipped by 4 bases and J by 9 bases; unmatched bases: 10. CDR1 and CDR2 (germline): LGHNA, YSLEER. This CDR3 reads CASSLQATGGREQFF. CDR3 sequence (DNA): TGCGCCAGCAGCCTCCAGGCTACAGGGGGCCGTGAGCAGTTCTTC.

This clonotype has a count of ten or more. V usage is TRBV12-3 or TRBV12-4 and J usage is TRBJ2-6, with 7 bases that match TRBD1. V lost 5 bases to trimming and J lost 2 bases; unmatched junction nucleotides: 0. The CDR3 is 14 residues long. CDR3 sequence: CASSQGAGANVLTF. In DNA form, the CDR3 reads TGTGCCAGCAGTCAGGGGGCTGGGGCCAACGTCCTGACTTTC.

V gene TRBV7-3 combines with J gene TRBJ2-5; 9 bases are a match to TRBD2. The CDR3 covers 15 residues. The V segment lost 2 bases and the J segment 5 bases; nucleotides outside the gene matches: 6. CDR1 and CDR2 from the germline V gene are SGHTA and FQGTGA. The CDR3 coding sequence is TGTGCCAGCAGCTTAGAGCCTAGCGGGATGGAGACCCAGTACTTC. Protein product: CASSLEPSGMETQYF.

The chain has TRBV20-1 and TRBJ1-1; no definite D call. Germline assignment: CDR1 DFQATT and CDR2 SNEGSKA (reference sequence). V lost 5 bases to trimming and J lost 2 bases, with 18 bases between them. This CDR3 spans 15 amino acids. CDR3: CSALTGSALNTEAFF. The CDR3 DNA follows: TGCAGTGCTCTTACGGGGAGTGCCTTAAACACTGAAGCTTTCTTT.

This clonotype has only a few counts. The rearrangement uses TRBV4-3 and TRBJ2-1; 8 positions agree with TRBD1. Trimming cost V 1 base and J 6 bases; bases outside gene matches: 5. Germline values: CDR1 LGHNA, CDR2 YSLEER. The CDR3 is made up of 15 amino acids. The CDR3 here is CASSQAPGGGNEQFF. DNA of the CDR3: TGCGCCAGCAGCCAAGCGCCAGGGGGCGGCAATGAGCAGTTCTTC.

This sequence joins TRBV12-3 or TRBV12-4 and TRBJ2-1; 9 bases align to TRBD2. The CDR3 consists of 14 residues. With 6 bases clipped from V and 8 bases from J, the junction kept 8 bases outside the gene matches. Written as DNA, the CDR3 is TGTGCCAGCAGAAAAACGAGCGGGGGGTATGAGCAGTTCTTC. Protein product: CASRKTSGGYEQFF.

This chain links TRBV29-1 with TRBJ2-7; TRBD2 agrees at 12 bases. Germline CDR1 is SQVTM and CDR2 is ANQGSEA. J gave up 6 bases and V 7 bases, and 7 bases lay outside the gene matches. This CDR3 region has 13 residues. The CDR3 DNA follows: TGCAGCGCACCACTAGCGGGAGGAGGCGAGCAGTACTTC. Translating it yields CSAPLAGGGEQYF.

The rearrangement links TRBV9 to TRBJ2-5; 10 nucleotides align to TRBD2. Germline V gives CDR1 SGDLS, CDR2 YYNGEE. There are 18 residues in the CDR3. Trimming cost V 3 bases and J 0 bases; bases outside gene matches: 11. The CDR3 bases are TGTGCCAGCAGCGCCCGGCCCCTTAGCGGGGGGAACCAAGAGACCCAGTACTTC. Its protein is CASSARPLSGGNQETQYF.

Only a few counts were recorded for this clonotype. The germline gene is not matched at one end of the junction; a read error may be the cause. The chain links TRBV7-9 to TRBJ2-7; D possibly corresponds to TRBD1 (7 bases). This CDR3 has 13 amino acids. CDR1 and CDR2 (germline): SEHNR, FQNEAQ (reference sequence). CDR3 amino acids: CASSRRDSYEQYF. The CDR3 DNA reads TGCGCCAGCAGCCGGAGGGACAGTTACGAGCAGTACTTC. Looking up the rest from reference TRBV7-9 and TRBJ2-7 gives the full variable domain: DTGVSQNPRHKITKRGQNVTFRCDPISEHNRLYWYRQTLGQGPEFLTYFQNEAQLEKSRLLSDRFSAERPKGSFSTLEIQRTEQGDSAMYLCASSRRDSYEQYFGPGTRLTVT.

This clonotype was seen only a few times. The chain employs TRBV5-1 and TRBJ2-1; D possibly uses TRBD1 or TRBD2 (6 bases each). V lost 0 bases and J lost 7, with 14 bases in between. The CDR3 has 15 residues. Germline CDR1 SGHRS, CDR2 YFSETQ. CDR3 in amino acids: CASSLGGTQGNEQFF. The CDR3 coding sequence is TGCGCCAGCAGCTTGGGCGGGACTCAGGGGAATGAGCAGTTCTTC. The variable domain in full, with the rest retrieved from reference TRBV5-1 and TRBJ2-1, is KAGVTQTPRYLIKTRGQQVTLSCSPISGHRSVSWYQQTPGQGLQFLFEYFSETQRNKGNFPGRFSGRQFSNSRSEMNVSTLELGDSALYLCASSLGGTQGNEQFFGPGTRLTVL.

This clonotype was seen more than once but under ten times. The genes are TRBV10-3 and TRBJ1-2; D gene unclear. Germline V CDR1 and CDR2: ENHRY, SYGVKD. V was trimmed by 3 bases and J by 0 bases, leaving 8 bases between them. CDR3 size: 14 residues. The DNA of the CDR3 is TGTGCCATCAGTGAAGGGAAGACTAACTATGGCTACACCTTC. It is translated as CAISEGKTNYGYTF.

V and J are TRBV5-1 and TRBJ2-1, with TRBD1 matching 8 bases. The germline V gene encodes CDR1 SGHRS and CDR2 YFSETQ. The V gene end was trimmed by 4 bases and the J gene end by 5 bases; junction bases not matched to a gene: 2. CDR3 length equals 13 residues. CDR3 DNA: TGCGCCAGCAGCACAGGGGGGAACAATGAGCAGTTCTTC. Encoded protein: CASSTGGNNEQFF.

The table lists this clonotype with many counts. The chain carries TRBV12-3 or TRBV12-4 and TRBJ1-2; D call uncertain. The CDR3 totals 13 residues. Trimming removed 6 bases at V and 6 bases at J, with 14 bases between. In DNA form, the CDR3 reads TGTGCCAGCAGAATTACGGCCGGGGATGGCTACACCTTC. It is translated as CASRITAGDGYTF.

CDR3 DNA sequence: TGTGCCAGCAGCCCGCGACTGGATTCAAACATTCAGTACTTC. It translates to CASSPRLDSNIQYF. The rearrangement links TRBV9 to TRBJ2-4; D is undetermined. V was cut by 4 bases and J by 6 bases, with 14 bases left in between. CDR1 and CDR2 from the germline V gene are SGDLS and YYNGEE. The CDR3 contains 14 residues. The full variable domain, with the rest looked up from reference TRBV9 and TRBJ2-4, is DSGVTQTPKHLITATGQRVTLRCSPRSGDLSVYWYQQSLDQGLQFLIQYYNGEERAKGNILERFSAQQFPDLHSELNLSSLELGDSALYFCASSPRLDSNIQYFGAGTRLSVL.

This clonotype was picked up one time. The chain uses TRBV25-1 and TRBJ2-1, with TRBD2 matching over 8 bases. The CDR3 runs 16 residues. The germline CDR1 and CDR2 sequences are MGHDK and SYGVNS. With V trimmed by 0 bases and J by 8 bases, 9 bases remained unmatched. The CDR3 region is CASSEYLSGSSHEQFF. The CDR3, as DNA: TGTGCCAGCAGTGAATATCTGAGCGGGAGTTCTCATGAGCAGTTCTTC.